The 8 T cell receptor beta chains below were found in one sample sequenced in a study of T cells in Graves' hyperthyroidism and ophthalmopathy. Using RNA transcripts as the source, TCR beta CDR3 regions were amplified. During a first-round RT-PCR of the TCR CDR3, the HTBI primer set was used. TCRdb reprocessed the multiplex PCR reads with MiXCR, giving one entry per CDR3 protein. The sample gives under 350,000 distinct CDR3 sequences, 18% of which show up once; less than 65% is in the top ten. Sequenced material: blood. The source is a woman between 50 and 59 years old with Graves' hyperthyroidism.

Comment on this clonotype: This could be a read error, since a much larger clone is one nucleotide away. The chain is built from TRBV13 and TRBJ2-7; 9 nucleotides align to TRBD1. This CDR3 contains 14 residues. CDR1 is PRHDT, CDR2 FYEKMQ, per germline (reference sequence). The CDR3 sequence is CAGSFGTGSYEQYF. CDR3 nucleotide sequence: TGTGCCGGCAGCTTCGGGACAGGGAGCTACGAGCAGTACTTC.

In nucleotides, the CDR3 is TGTGCCTCCGCGGCCCATGAGCAGTTCTTC. Translation: CASAAHEQFF. This sequence joins TRBV12-3 or TRBV12-4 and TRBJ2-1; D ambiguous. V lost 11 bases to trimming and J lost 8 bases, with 10 bases between them. CDR3 size: 10 residues.

This clonotype was counted a few times. The chain recombines TRBV7-8 with TRBJ2-1, with TRBD2 matching over 9 bases. The CDR3 contains 16 residues. CDR1 is SGHVS and CDR2 is FQNEAQ in the germline V gene. Trimming at V came to 1 base and at J to 4 bases, leaving 5 bases not matched to a gene. The CDR3 here is CASSLVPSGGYNEQFF. CDR3 DNA: TGTGCCAGCAGCTTAGTTCCCAGCGGGGGGTACAATGAGCAGTTCTTC.

This clonotype was counted at least ten times. The chain recombines TRBV12-5 with TRBJ2-1; D is possibly TRBD1 or TRBD2 (5 bases each). V lost 6 bases, J lost 8 bases, and 17 bases lay in between. CDR1 and CDR2 (germline): LGHNT, FRNRAP. The CDR3 contains 14 residues. The CDR3 region has the DNA TGTGCTAGTGGCCTGGGGGTGGGATGGGATGAGCAGTTCTTC. Its translation is CASGLGVGWDEQFF. Drawing the rest from reference TRBV12-5 and TRBJ2-1, the complete variable domain is DARVTQTPRHKVTEMGQEVTMRCQPILGHNTVFWYRQTMMQGLELLAYFRNRAPLDDSGMPKDRFSAEMPDATLATLKIQPSEPRDSAVYFCASGLGVGWDEQFFGPGTRLTVL.

This clonotype was observed a few times. The rearrangement uses TRBV6-6 and TRBJ1-5, with 9 bases identical to TRBD1. Per the germline V gene, CDR1 is MNHNY and CDR2 is SVGAGI (reference sequence). The CDR3 sequence is 19 residues long. With 8 bases clipped from V and 4 bases from J, the junction kept 21 bases outside the gene matches. DNA for the CDR3: TGTGCCAGCGCCGGGCTGGGACAGGGATTGGGTCGTTGGAATCAGCCCCAGCATTTT. Translating gives CASAGLGQGLGRWNQPQHF.

V and J are TRBV7-2 and TRBJ1-5; no firm D call. The CDR3 has 16 residues. The ends were cut back, 3 bases at V and 0 bases at J, with 12 bases in the middle. Germline CDR1 is SGHTA and CDR2 is FQGNSA. The CDR3 sequence is CASSFEGIYSNQPQHF. The CDR3 bases are TGTGCCAGCAGCTTTGAGGGAATCTATAGCAATCAGCCCCAGCATTTT. The full variable domain, with the rest looked up from reference TRBV7-2 and TRBJ1-5, is GAGVSQSPSNKVTEKGKDVELRCDPISGHTALYWYRQSLGQGLEFLIYFQGNSAPDKSGLPSDRFSAERTGGSVSTLTIQRTQQEDSAVYLCASSFEGIYSNQPQHFGDGTRLSIL.

This clonotype was counted between two and nine times. This chain connects TRBV4-2 to TRBJ1-1; 7 positions agree with TRBD1. Unmatched junction bases numbered 10, after V lost 1 base and J lost 11 bases. Germline CDR1 LGHNA, CDR2 YNFKEQ. The CDR3 has 14 amino acids. The CDR3 protein is CASSQAQGEFSAFF. The CDR3 nucleotides read TGTGCCAGCAGCCAAGCGCAGGGGGAATTTAGTGCTTTCTTT.

The chain recombines TRBV6-1 with TRBJ1-2, with TRBD1 matching over 7 bases. The CDR3 spans 16 residues. V trimming: 2 bases; J trimming: 7 bases; junction bases outside the gene matches: 13. The germline V gene has CDR1 MNHNS and CDR2 SASEGT. The CDR3 DNA reads as TGTGCCAGCAGTGAATCCCCTGACAGGGTGGAGAGTGGCTACACCTTC. Translating it yields CASSESPDRVESGYTF.